Listed here are 26 T cell receptor beta chains from one sample, sequenced in a study of spatial heterogeneity in lung cancer. The time point is: blood at routine non-recurrence follow-up after resection. No cell sorting; template was whole RNA from tumor, lung tissue or PBMC. Via MiXCR, TCRdb re-called the 5' RACE reads, giving one row per CDR3 protein. The sample carries around 110,000 distinct CDR3 sequences, less than 15% recorded once. Sample: PBMCs, taken at follow-up. The receptors shown here come from a male donor with early-stage non-small cell lung cancer.

The CDR3 here is CASSRINTEAFF. CDR3 DNA sequence: TGTGCCAGCAGTCGGATAAACACTGAAGCTTTCTTT. This chain links TRBV6-2 or TRBV6-3 with TRBJ1-1; unclear D gene. V gave up 5 bases and J gave up 2 bases, with 6 bases separating them. Germline V gene data show CDR1 as MNHEY and CDR2 as SVGEGT. The CDR3 has 12 amino acids.

This clonotype was picked up many times. CDR3 region: CASSQLAGNEQFF. The CDR3 coding sequence is TGCGCCAGCAGCCAACTAGCGGGCAATGAGCAGTTCTTC. The J gene is TRBJ2-1, the V gene TRBV4-1; 8 bases map to TRBD2. The CDR3 is 13 residues long. The germline V gene encodes CDR1 MGHRA and CDR2 YSYEKL. V lost 2 bases to trimming and J lost 6 bases; unmatched junction nucleotides: 0.

This clonotype was seen a few times. The V gene is TRBV3-1, the J gene TRBJ2-5; D is possibly TRBD2 (5 bases). The CDR3 spans 14 residues. Germline V gene lookup returns CDR1 LGHDT and CDR2 YNNKEL (reference sequence). V lost 3 bases and J lost 4, with 12 bases in between. The chain's CDR3 is CASSHSTSRETQYF. In DNA form, the CDR3 reads TGTGCCAGCAGCCACTCTACTAGTCGAGAGACCCAGTACTTC.

In this sample, this clonotype turned up many times. The chain joins TRBV14 to TRBJ2-1, with D hard to call. This CDR3 has 12 residues. The V end was cut by 2 bases, the J end by 11 bases, with 10 bases between. The germline V gene has CDR1 SGHDN and CDR2 FVKESK. Written as DNA, the CDR3 is TGTGCCAGCAGCCAAAACGTCGGCCAGCAGTTCTTC. Translated, it gives CASSQNVGQQFF. Full variable domain (missing parts from reference TRBV14 and TRBJ2-1): EAGVTQFPSHSVIEKGQTVTLRCDPISGHDNLYWYRRVMGKEIKFLLHFVKESKQDESGMPNNRFLAERTGGTYSTLKVQPAELEDSGVYFCASSQNVGQQFFGPGTRLTVL.

This clonotype was picked up many times. This rearrangement joins TRBV10-3 to TRBJ2-3; D might be TRBD1 or TRBD2, each matching 6 bases. Germline V gives CDR1 ENHRY, CDR2 SYGVKD. The CDR3 covers 13 residues. CDR3 loop: CAGGSGMADTQYF. CDR3 in DNA: TGTGCAGGGGGGTCGGGGATGGCAGATACGCAGTATTTT.

The genes are TRBV6-1 and TRBJ1-1, with D unclear. The CDR3 covers 14 residues. V was trimmed by 7 bases and J by 2 bases, leaving 14 bases between them. Germline V gene data show CDR1 as MNHNS and CDR2 as SASEGT. CDR3: CASTELAVNTEAFF. DNA of the CDR3: TGTGCCAGCACAGAACTTGCAGTCAACACTGAAGCTTTCTTT.

With respect to this clonotype: This sequence may be a read error, since a much larger clone differs from it by one base. The V call is TRBV27, the J call TRBJ1-2; the D gene is possibly TRBD1 (5 bases). Trimming cost V 3 bases and J 3 bases, with 11 bases left between them. The germline CDR1 and CDR2 sequences are MNHEY and SMNVEV (reference sequence). The CDR3 spans 14 residues. Here the CDR3 reads CASSLAGGDYGYTF. CDR3 bases: TGTGCCAGCAGTTTGGCTGGGGGTGACTATGGCTACACCTTC.

This clonotype was recorded at least ten times. The V gene is TRBV3-1, the J gene TRBJ1-1; 8 bases match TRBD1. Trimming cost V 0 bases and J 12 bases; bases outside gene matches: 6. This CDR3 region has 13 residues. Germline CDR1 and CDR2: LGHDT and YNNKEL (reference sequence). The CDR3 DNA sequence: TGTGCCAGCAGCCAAGAATGGCAGGGGGCAACTTTCTTT. It yields the protein CASSQEWQGATFF.

This clonotype was counted at least ten times. This sequence joins TRBV20-1 and TRBJ2-2; 10 nucleotides agree with TRBD2. V was pared by 2 bases and J by 6 bases, with 6 bases of the junction left unmatched. The CDR3 is 15 residues long. In germline, CDR1 is DFQATT, CDR2 SNEGSKA (reference sequence). CDR3 in amino acids: CSARPSLAGSGELFF. CDR3 DNA sequence: TGCAGTGCTAGACCATCACTAGCGGGGTCCGGGGAGCTGTTTTTT.

This clonotype has a handful of counts. The V gene is TRBV2, the J gene TRBJ1-5, with TRBD1 matching 9 bases. CDR1 SNHLY and CDR2 FYNNEI come from the germline V gene. This CDR3 comprises 15 residues. The V gene end was trimmed by 1 base and the J gene end by 6 bases; junction bases not matched to a gene: 4. The CDR3 region has the DNA TGTGCCAGCAGTGAAGTGGGGACAGGGAGTCAGCCCCAGCATTTT. It encodes CASSEVGTGSQPQHF.

The CDR3 loop reads CASSLRTGYTDTQYF. CDR3 nucleotides: TGTGCCAGCAGTTTAAGGACAGGGTACACAGATACGCAGTATTTT. The rearrangement joins TRBV28 to TRBJ2-3; 8 bases are shared with TRBD1. V was clipped by 2 bases and J by 2 bases; unmatched bases: 3. CDR1 and CDR2 (germline): MDHEN, SYDVKM. The CDR3 extends over 15 amino acids.

The chain has TRBV5-1 and TRBJ1-3; D uncertain. Per the germline V gene, CDR1 is SGHRS and CDR2 is YFSETQ. This CDR3 spans 15 amino acids. The germline V and J ends were trimmed by 4 bases and 0 bases, with 11 bases remaining between them. The CDR3: CASSAFTDSGNTIYF. DNA of the CDR3: TGCGCCAGCAGCGCCTTTACAGACTCTGGAAACACCATATATTTT.

J is TRBJ1-1 and V is TRBV10-3; the D gene is possibly TRBD1 (5 bases). This CDR3 has 14 amino acids. The V end was cut by 6 bases, the J end by 5 bases, with 16 bases between. From germline, CDR1 is ENHRY and CDR2 SYGVKD. The chain's CDR3 is CAISTGLGATEAFF. CDR3 bases: TGTGCCATCAGCACAGGTCTCGGGGCGACTGAAGCTTTCTTT.

This clonotype showed up many times. The chain joins TRBV7-2 to TRBJ2-2; D is ambiguous. V was clipped by 1 base and J by 7 bases, with 7 bases between them. The CDR3 is 13 residues long. Germline V gene sequence: CDR1 SGHTA, CDR2 FQGNSA. CDR3: CASSLGVLGELFF. The CDR3 nucleotides are TGTGCCAGCAGCTTAGGGGTGCTCGGGGAGCTGTTTTTT.

Many counts were recorded for this clonotype. The J gene is TRBJ1-5, the V gene TRBV20-1; 12 bases fit TRBD1. Germline CDR1 DFQATT, CDR2 SNEGSKA (reference sequence). CDR3 length equals 15 residues. The V and J ends lost 3 bases and 6 bases, in that order; junction bases with no gene match: 6. This CDR3 is CSASTGTGGVQPQHF. In DNA form, the CDR3 reads TGCAGTGCTAGTACCGGGACAGGGGGCGTTCAGCCCCAGCATTTT.

The chain couples TRBV7-9 to TRBJ2-7; D may correspond to TRBD1 or TRBD2 (5 bases each). V lost 5 bases and J lost 6, with 20 bases in between. The CDR3 spans 15 residues. Germline V gene sequence: CDR1 SEHNR, CDR2 FQNEAQ (reference sequence). This chain's CDR3 is CASSPPPGREGEQYF. In nucleotides, the CDR3 is TGTGCCAGCAGCCCACCCCCGGGACGGGAAGGCGAGCAGTACTTC. The variable domain in full, completed from reference TRBV7-9 and TRBJ2-7, reads DTGVSQNPRHKITKRGQNVTFRCDPISEHNRLYWYRQTLGQGPEFLTYFQNEAQLEKSRLLSDRFSAERPKGSFSTLEIQRTEQGDSAMYLCASSPPPGREGEQYFGPGTRLTVT.

There are many counts of this clonotype. The chain has TRBV6-2 or TRBV6-3 and TRBJ2-3, with 9 nucleotides matching TRBD2. There are 16 residues in the CDR3. Germline trimming cut 0 bases from V and 5 bases from J; bases unmatched to any gene: 6. CDR1 is MNHEY and CDR2 is SVGEGT in the germline V gene. CDR3 region: CASSYSSGGPQDTQYF. CDR3 coding DNA: TGTGCCAGCAGTTACTCGAGCGGGGGGCCACAAGATACGCAGTATTTT.

This clonotype came up a few times. The V call is TRBV7-8, the J call TRBJ2-7, with a tentative D call TRBD2 (5 bases). This CDR3 has 15 amino acids. Germline V gene data show CDR1 as SGHVS and CDR2 as FQNEAQ. Trimming removed 5 bases at V and 2 bases at J, with 16 bases between. In nucleotides, the CDR3 is TGTGCCAGCAGCGCCGCCGGGAAACTAACCTACGAGCAGTACTTC. It encodes CASSAAGKLTYEQYF.

The rearrangement links TRBV6-1 to TRBJ1-1; D is undetermined. CDR1 is MNHNS and CDR2 is SASEGT in the germline V gene. V lost 2 bases and J 0 bases, leaving 16 bases between the germline ends. There are 17 residues in the CDR3. CDR3 amino acids: CASSEYAFGSMNTEAFF. The CDR3 nucleotides read TGTGCCAGCAGTGAATATGCCTTTGGGTCCATGAACACTGAAGCTTTCTTT.

This rearrangement joins TRBV29-1 to TRBJ2-7; no firm D call. Germline-derived CDR1 and CDR2 are SQVTM and ANQGSEA. The CDR3 contains 12 residues. V was clipped by 4 bases and J by 0 bases, with 7 bases between them. The CDR3: CSVVESSYEQYF. CDR3 nucleotides: TGCAGCGTTGTCGAAAGCTCCTACGAGCAGTACTTC.

This clonotype was counted between two and nine times. This chain joins TRBV5-1 and TRBJ2-7; TRBD1 matches at 10 bases. The V and J ends lost 4 bases and 5 bases, in that order; junction bases with no gene match: 9. CDR1 is SGHRS, CDR2 YFSETQ, per germline. This CDR3 region has 15 residues. This chain's CDR3 is CASSPPGTGVDEQYF. The CDR3 nucleotides are TGCGCCAGCAGCCCACCCGGGACAGGGGTCGACGAGCAGTACTTC.

This clonotype was seen repeatedly, ten times or more. The V call is TRBV5-1, the J call TRBJ1-2, with 8 positions matching TRBD1. V gave up 7 bases and J gave up 8 bases; unmatched junction bases: 7. This CDR3 is built from 12 residues. Germline V gives CDR1 SGHRS, CDR2 YFSETQ. The CDR3 nucleotides read TGCGCCAGCGAAGACACAGGGGGAGGCTACACCTTC. Its translation: CASEDTGGGYTF.

This clonotype was picked up a small number of times. Given a much more abundant clone one base away, this may be a read error. The chain couples TRBV27 to TRBJ2-3; D possibly corresponds to TRBD2 (6 bases). This CDR3 contains 13 residues. Trimming pared 11 bases from V and 6 bases from J, leaving 18 bases between. The germline V gene encodes CDR1 MNHEY and CDR2 SMNVEV (reference sequence). The CDR3 loop is CAPGEGGSDTQYF. As DNA, the CDR3 is TGTGCCCCGGGAGAGGGTGGGTCGGATACGCAGTATTTT.

This clonotype was counted between two and nine times. The chain joins TRBV20-1 to TRBJ2-1, with no clear D. The CDR3 sequence is 10 residues long. Germline V gene data show CDR1 as DFQATT and CDR2 as SNEGSKA (reference sequence). Between the trimmed V and J ends, which lost 5 bases and 9 bases, there was a span of 8 bases. CDR3 nucleotides: TGCAGTGCTCCGAGTCCTGAGCAGTTCTTC. Translated, it gives CSAPSPEQFF.

The chain is built from TRBV19 and TRBJ2-1; 8 positions match TRBD2. The V segment lost 10 bases and the J segment 3 bases; nucleotides outside the gene matches: 11. Germline assignment: CDR1 LNHDA and CDR2 SQIVND (reference sequence). There are 15 residues in the CDR3. CDR3 amino acids: CATRPRGGIYNEQFF. Written as DNA, the CDR3 is TGTGCCACCCGACCCCGGGGGGGAATCTACAATGAGCAGTTCTTC. The whole variable domain, filled in from reference TRBV19 and TRBJ2-1, reads DGGITQSPKYLFRKEGQNVTLSCEQNLNHDAMYWYRQDPGQGLRLIYYSQIVNDFQKGDIAEGYSVSREKKESFPLTVTSAQKNPTAFYLCATRPRGGIYNEQFFGPGTRLTVL.

The genes are TRBV7-9 and TRBJ2-4; weak D call: TRBD2 (7 bases). The germline V and J ends were trimmed by 5 bases and 2 bases, with 25 bases remaining between them. This CDR3 contains 19 residues. CDR1 and CDR2 (germline): SEHNR, FQNEAQ (reference sequence). CDR3 DNA sequence: TGTGCCAGCAGCCCCTTCCGCGCGTGGGGGGGCGCAACCAAAAACATTCAGTACTTC. Amino acid sequence: CASSPFRAWGGATKNIQYF.